The entry that follows covers one T cell receptor (beta chain) sequence. Antigen: not known. The source of the sample is a study of cytomegalovirus exposure and HLA in healthy donors. Study at large: A prior study identified some 100 million unique TCR beta sequences from about 200 million T cells. Study-wide points: The study recorded 150 to 200 TCR beta chains that were cytomegalovirus-associated.

Both 60 Vbeta primers and 13 Jbeta primers went into the PCR. The protocol was immunoSEQ multiplex PCR, while the TCRdb copy is restricted to in-frame clones and leaves out a portion. Altogether under 200,000 clones are present, 77% being singletons, with the ten largest covering roughly 7.3%. This CDR3 comprises 15 residues. Looked up from germline, CDR1 is MNHEY and CDR2 is SMNVEV (reference sequence). V lost 6 bases, J lost 0 bases, and 5 bases stayed unmatched. This chain joins TRBV27 and TRBJ2-3; 8 nucleotides agree with TRBD1. This sequence originates from a male donor in good health and CMV-seropositive. The sequencing sample was made of PBMCs. The CDR3 region is CASRGGQVSTDTQYF. Written as DNA, the CDR3 is TGTGCCAGCAGGGGGGGACAGGTGAGCACAGATACGCAGTATTTT.